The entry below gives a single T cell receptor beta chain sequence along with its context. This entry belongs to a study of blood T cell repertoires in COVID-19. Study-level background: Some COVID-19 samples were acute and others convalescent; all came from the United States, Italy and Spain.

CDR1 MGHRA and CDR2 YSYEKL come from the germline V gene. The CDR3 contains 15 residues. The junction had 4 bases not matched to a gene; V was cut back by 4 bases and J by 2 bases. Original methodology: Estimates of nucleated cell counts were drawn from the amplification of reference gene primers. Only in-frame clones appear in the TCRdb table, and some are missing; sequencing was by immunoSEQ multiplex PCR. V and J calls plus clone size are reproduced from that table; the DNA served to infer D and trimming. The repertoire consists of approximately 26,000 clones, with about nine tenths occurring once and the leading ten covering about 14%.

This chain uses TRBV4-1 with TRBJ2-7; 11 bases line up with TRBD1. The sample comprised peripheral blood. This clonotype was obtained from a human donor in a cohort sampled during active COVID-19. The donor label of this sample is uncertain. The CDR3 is CASSLPGQGAYEQYF. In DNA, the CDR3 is TGCGCCAGCAGCCTACCGGGACAGGGGGCCTACGAGCAGTACTTC.